Following are 26 T cell receptor beta chains from one sample sequenced in a study of T cell repertoires in cytomegalovirus infection. For these receptors, no antigen is known. MiXCR, applied by TCRdb to the reads, yields one record per CDR3 protein. The data show approximately 1,000,000 distinct CDR3 sequences, with around 32% seen just once and over 13% held by the top ten. Here the sequenced sample was cultured CD8+ T cells from PBMCs, taken from culture after CMV antigen stimulation. These receptors originate from a human donor in good health (CMV status not recorded). Some clones in this sample may be carry-over from other donors' samples.

This clonotype was detected a few times. The CDR3 DNA reads as TGTGCCAGCAGTGGCATACTAGCGGCCCAAGAGACCCAGTACTTC. It specifies CASSGILAAQETQYF. The rearrangement uses TRBV28 and TRBJ2-5; 8 bases agree with TRBD2. Germline loops: CDR1 MDHEN, CDR2 SYDVKM. V trimming: 5 bases; J trimming: 1 base; junction bases outside the gene matches: 6. This CDR3 region has 15 residues.

The chain employs TRBV19 and TRBJ2-7, with 8 bases fitting TRBD1. Trimming at V came to 5 bases and at J to 2 bases, leaving 8 bases not matched to a gene. The CDR3 runs 15 residues. Per the germline V gene, CDR1 is LNHDA and CDR2 is SQIVND (reference sequence). CDR3: CASSYGQGRTYEQYV. The CDR3 DNA sequence: TGTGCCAGTAGTTACGGACAGGGTAGGACCTACGAGCAGTACGTC.

This clonotype was counted ten times or more. This rearrangement joins TRBV7-2 to TRBJ2-7; 9 nucleotides align to TRBD2. J lost 3 bases, V lost 6 bases, and 12 bases had no gene match. There are 16 residues in the CDR3. Germline V gene lookup returns CDR1 SGHTA and CDR2 FQGNSA. CDR3 coding DNA: TGTGCCAGCAGTCTCAAGGAGACTAGCGGTTACTACGAGCAGTACTTC. It specifies CASSLKETSGYYEQYF.

J is TRBJ2-1 and V is TRBV11-3; 10 positions agree with TRBD2. The germline gives CDR1 SGHNT, CDR2 YENEEA. Germline trimming cut 5 bases from V and 4 bases from J; bases unmatched to any gene: 14. CDR3 length: 18 residues. The CDR3 here is CASSTYSPTSGEYNEQFF. As DNA, the CDR3 is TGTGCCAGCAGCACATATAGCCCTACTAGCGGGGAATACAATGAGCAGTTCTTC. Complete variable domain (other parts from reference TRBV11-3 and TRBJ2-1): EAGVVQSPRYKIIEKKQPVAFWCNPISGHNTLYWYLQNLGQGPELLIRYENEEAVDDSQLPKDRFSAERLKGVDSTLKIQPAELGDSAVYLCASSTYSPTSGEYNEQFFGPGTRLTVL.

This clonotype has a handful of counts. The chain combines TRBV12-3 or TRBV12-4 with TRBJ1-6; TRBD1 might be the D (6 bases). This CDR3 is 16 amino acids long. V dropped 4 bases and J dropped 8 bases, with 18 bases sitting between them. The CDR3 DNA follows: TGTGCCAGCAGTTACCCCACAGGGAATCGAGATTCACCCCTCCACTTT. Translation gives CASSYPTGNRDSPLHF.

The rearrangement joins TRBV5-6 to TRBJ2-3, with 7 bases lining up with TRBD1. The CDR3 is made up of 16 amino acids. V gave up 4 bases and J gave up 0 bases; unmatched junction bases: 8. Germline V lookup: CDR1 SGHDT, CDR2 YYEEEE. CDR3 sequence (DNA): TGTGCCAGCAGCCCTTTCACAGGGGCTAGCACAGATACGCAGTATTTT. Translation: CASSPFTGASTDTQYF.

Points on this clonotype: This may come from a read error, since a much larger clone is one base off. The chain couples TRBV6-4 to TRBJ1-2; D gene uncertain. Germline loops: CDR1 MRHNA, CDR2 SNTAGT. The CDR3 runs 12 residues. Trimming left V 6 bases short and J 4 bases short, with 9 bases between. CDR3 amino acids: CASRAGSYGYTF. The CDR3 nucleotides are TGTGCCAGCAGGGCCGGGAGCTATGGCTACACCTTC.

The sample holds one count of this clonotype. Sequence at one end of the junction differs from germline and may be a read error. This sequence joins TRBV28 and TRBJ1-3; 8 bases line up with TRBD1. Germline CDR1 is MDHEN and CDR2 is SYDVKM. There are 17 residues in the CDR3. The CDR3 region is CANSSRGTGDSGNTIYF. CDR3 DNA sequence: TGTGCCAACAGTTCCCGAGGGACAGGCGACTCTGGAAACACCATATATTTT.

The chain combines TRBV2 with TRBJ2-1; no clear D gene. V lost 4 bases and J lost 1, with 11 bases in between. CDR1 SNHLY and CDR2 FYNNEI come from the germline V gene. This CDR3 spans 15 amino acids. DNA of the CDR3: TGTGCCAGCAGTGGAGAGGAGTGGTCCTACAATGAGCAGTTCTTC. It codes for CASSGEEWSYNEQFF.

The chain is built from TRBV19 and TRBJ2-7, with D tentatively TRBD2 (6 bases). Germline values: CDR1 LNHDA, CDR2 SQIVND (reference sequence). The CDR3 contains 16 residues. V was clipped by 0 bases and J by 0 bases, with 12 bases between them. CDR3 residues: CASSIDGGESSYEQYF. The CDR3 DNA reads as TGTGCCAGTAGTATAGACGGAGGGGAAAGCTCCTACGAGCAGTACTTC. Using reference TRBV19 and TRBJ2-7 for the parts outside the CDR3, the full variable domain is DGGITQSPKYLFRKEGQNVTLSCEQNLNHDAMYWYRQDPGQGLRLIYYSQIVNDFQKGDIAEGYSVSREKKESFPLTVTSAQKNPTAFYLCASSIDGGESSYEQYFGPGTRLTVT.

The gene calls are TRBV10-3 and TRBJ2-7, with D possibly being TRBD1 (5 bases). CDR1 is ENHRY, CDR2 SYGVKD, per germline. V shed 5 bases and J shed 3 bases, with 11 bases lying between them. The CDR3 is made up of 13 amino acids. The CDR3 bases are TGTGCCATCAGTCCAGCAGGGAACTACGAGCAGTACTTC. Translating gives CAISPAGNYEQYF.

As to this clonotype: A much more abundant neighbour one base away suggests this may be a read error. The chain carries TRBV5-5 and TRBJ2-7; no clear D gene. Germline CDR1 SGHKS, CDR2 YYEKEE (reference sequence). The CDR3 covers 13 residues. Trimming left V 4 bases short and J 7 bases short, with 15 bases between. Here the CDR3 DNA reads TGTGCCAGCAGCGGACGGGCCATGAGGGAGCAGTACTTC. Protein sequence: CASSGRAMREQYF.

The chain employs TRBV24-1 and TRBJ2-1, with D perhaps matching TRBD1 or TRBD2 (5 bases each). This CDR3 comprises 16 residues. V lost 5 bases to trimming and J lost 4 bases, with 17 bases between them. Germline CDR1 is KGHDR and CDR2 is SFDVKD. The CDR3 DNA reads TGTGCCACCAGTGGCCACTGGGGACGGATTTACAATGAGCAGTTCTTC. It specifies CATSGHWGRIYNEQFF.

This chain uses TRBV19 with TRBJ2-1, with D tentatively TRBD1 or TRBD2 (5 bases each). CDR1 is LNHDA and CDR2 is SQIVND in the germline V gene (reference sequence). The CDR3 is 16 amino acids. V was pared by 5 bases and J by 0 bases, with 14 bases between. CDR3 in DNA: TGTGCCAGTAGTTCCCCGGGACCGAGCTCCTACAATGAGCAGTTCTTC. Its protein is CASSSPGPSSYNEQFF.

The rearrangement uses TRBV4-2 and TRBJ1-1, with unresolved D. CDR1 is LGHNA, CDR2 YNFKEQ, per germline. The CDR3 contains 16 residues. Trimming cost V 2 bases and J 1 base, with 14 bases left between them. CDR3 sequence: CASSQKETWRNTEAFF. For the CDR3, the DNA is TGTGCCAGCAGCCAAAAGGAGACCTGGCGGAACACTGAAGCTTTCTTT.

This clonotype occurred a few times. J is TRBJ1-2 and V is TRBV9; possible D gene TRBD1, 6 bases. The CDR3 is 13 residues long. Germline CDR1 reads SGDLS; CDR2 reads YYNGEE. Trimming stripped 4 bases from V and 10 bases from J, with 17 bases between. This CDR3 reads CASSRTERQDYTF. In nucleotides, the CDR3 is TGTGCCAGCAGCCGAACCGAACGACAGGACTACACCTTC.

The chain employs TRBV19 and TRBJ2-7; 12 nucleotides agree with TRBD1. Germline V gene data show CDR1 as LNHDA and CDR2 as SQIVND (reference sequence). Unmatched junction bases numbered 4, after V lost 6 bases and J lost 1 base. This CDR3 contains 15 residues. CDR3: CASRAGQGASYEQYV. CDR3 nucleotides: TGTGCCAGTAGAGCGGGACAGGGGGCTTCCTACGAGCAGTACGTC.

This clonotype was seen more than once but under ten times. The CDR3 DNA reads TGTGCCAGCAGCCGTTCGGGTCAAACTTACGAGCAGTACTTC. Amino acids: CASSRSGQTYEQYF. V usage is TRBV12-3 or TRBV12-4 and J usage is TRBJ2-7; D not resolved. The CDR3 is made up of 14 amino acids. V lost 6 bases and J lost 4, with 16 bases in between.

This chain connects TRBV2 to TRBJ2-1; 8 bases map to TRBD1. The CDR3 spans 14 residues. From germline, CDR1 is SNHLY and CDR2 FYNNEI. J lost 7 bases, V lost 4 bases, and 6 bases had no gene match. The CDR3 protein is CASSGGQDLNEQFF. CDR3 nucleotides: TGTGCCAGCAGTGGGGGACAGGACCTTAATGAGCAGTTCTTC.

This clonotype was detected many times. The genes are TRBV7-2 and TRBJ1-1; D not resolved. V was cut by 6 bases and J by 0 bases, with 14 bases left in between. The germline CDR1 and CDR2 sequences are SGHTA and FQGNSA. The CDR3 spans 15 residues. The CDR3 spells CASSRWASLNTEAFF. The CDR3 region has the DNA TGTGCCAGCAGTCGATGGGCGTCGCTGAACACTGAAGCTTTCTTT.

The chain employs TRBV6-6 and TRBJ2-1; the D is unclear. The V and J ends lost 2 bases and 7 bases respectively, with 15 bases between them. Germline CDR1 reads MNHNY; CDR2 reads SVGAGI (reference sequence). The CDR3 extends over 15 amino acids. CDR3 sequence reads: CASSYRLSERNEQFF. The CDR3 DNA follows: TGTGCCAGCAGTTACAGACTGTCTGAAAGGAATGAGCAGTTCTTC.

This clonotype was detected only a few times. The chain carries TRBV6-5 and TRBJ1-1, with 7 positions matching TRBD1. The CDR3 is 16 residues long. Looked up from germline, CDR1 is MNHEY and CDR2 is SVGAGI. Trimming cost V 5 bases and J 7 bases; bases outside gene matches: 16. In nucleotides, the CDR3 is TGTGCCAGCAGTACCCGGACAGGAGGCTCTCAGGATGAAGCTTTCTTT. This translates into CASSTRTGGSQDEAFF.

Comments on this clonotype: A much bigger clone sits one base away, suggesting this may be a read error. CDR3 residues: CVSSLESLVGDRDPAHTEAFF. CDR3 bases: TGTGTCAGCAGCTTAGAGTCTTTAGTCGGGGACAGGGATCCAGCGCACACTGAAGCTTTCTTT. This chain links TRBV7-2 with TRBJ1-1; 9 nucleotides align to TRBD1. In germline, CDR1 is SGHTA, CDR2 FQGNSA. There are 21 residues in the CDR3. The full variable domain, rest sourced from reference TRBV7-2 and TRBJ1-1, is GAGVSQSPSNKVTEKGKDVELRCDPISGHTALYWYRQSLGQGLEFLIYFQGNSAPDKSGLPSDRFSAERTGGSVSTLTIQRTQQEDSAVYLCVSSLESLVGDRDPAHTEAFFGQGTRLTVV.

This chain links TRBV3-1 with TRBJ2-7; weak D call: TRBD2 (6 bases). Per the germline V gene, CDR1 is LGHDT and CDR2 is YNNKEL (reference sequence). Trimming removed 4 bases at V and 7 bases at J, with 26 bases between. The CDR3 covers 17 residues. The CDR3 protein is CASSPGVMEGRPLEQYF. Written as DNA, the CDR3 is TGTGCCAGCAGCCCTGGTGTAATGGAGGGCAGACCCCTAGAGCAGTACTTC.

This clonotype was seen ten or more times. The rearrangement joins TRBV7-6 to TRBJ2-3; D perhaps matches TRBD1 (6 bases). V lost 5 bases, J lost 1 base, and 13 bases lay in between. Germline CDR1 and CDR2: SGHVS and FNYEAQ. The CDR3 totals 15 residues. The CDR3 protein is CASSLTGSRTDTQYF. The CDR3 DNA reads as TGTGCCAGCAGCCTCACAGGGAGTCGCACAGATACGCAGTATTTT.

This clonotype was detected ten times or more. The rearrangement links TRBV7-8 to TRBJ2-7, with TRBD1 matching 8 bases. This CDR3 has 16 amino acids. Trimming took 1 base from V and 3 from J; bases not matched to a gene: 8. Germline values: CDR1 SGHVS, CDR2 FQNEAQ. The DNA of the CDR3 is TGTGCCAGCAGCTTAGAAGGACAGGGAGTCTTCTACGAGCAGTACGTC. Translating gives CASSLEGQGVFYEQYV.